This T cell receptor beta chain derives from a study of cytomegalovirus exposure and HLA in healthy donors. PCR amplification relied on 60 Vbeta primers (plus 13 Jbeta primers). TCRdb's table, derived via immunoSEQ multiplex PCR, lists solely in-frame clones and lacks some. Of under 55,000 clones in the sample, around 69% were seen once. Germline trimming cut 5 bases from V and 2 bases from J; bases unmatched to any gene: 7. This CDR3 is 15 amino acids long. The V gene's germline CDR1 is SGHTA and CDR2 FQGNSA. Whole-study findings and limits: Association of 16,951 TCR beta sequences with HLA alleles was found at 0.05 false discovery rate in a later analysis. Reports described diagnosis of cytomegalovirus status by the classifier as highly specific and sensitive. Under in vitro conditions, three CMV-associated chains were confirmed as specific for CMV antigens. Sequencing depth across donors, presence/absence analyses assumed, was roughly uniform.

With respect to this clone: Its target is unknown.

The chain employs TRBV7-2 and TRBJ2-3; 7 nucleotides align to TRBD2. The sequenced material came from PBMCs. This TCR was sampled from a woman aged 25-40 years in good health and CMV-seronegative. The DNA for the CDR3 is TGTGCCAGCAGCCTCAGCGGGGAACCCACAGATACGCAGTATTTT. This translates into CASSLSGEPTDTQYF.